Below, 16 T cell receptor beta chains from the same sample are listed, as sequenced in a study of blood T cells in healthy people across ages. Together with a sample-barcoded 5' primer, a J-beta primer mix was included in a second PCR lasting roughly 6 to 12 cycles. TCRdb called the 5' RACE reads again in MiXCR, with one record for every CDR3 protein. The data show around 600,000 distinct CDR3 sequences, with 40% to 55% seen just once and roughly 25% held by the top ten. The sequencing input was blood. These TCRs come from a man older than 75 in good health.

In its sample, this clonotype was seen many times. This chain uses TRBV29-1 with TRBJ2-5; D is undetermined. This CDR3 has 10 residues. The germline CDR1 and CDR2 sequences are SQVTM and ANQGSEA. V was clipped by 5 bases and J by 5 bases, with 6 bases between them. Written as DNA, the CDR3 is TGCAGCGTTAGCAGTGAGACCCAGTACTTC. It codes for CSVSSETQYF. The full variable domain, with the rest looked up from reference TRBV29-1 and TRBJ2-5, is SAVISQKPSRDICQRGTSLTIQCQVDSQVTMMFWYRQQPGQSLTLIATANQGSEATYESGFVIDKFPISRPNLTFSTLTVSNMSPEDSSIYLCSVSSETQYFGPGTRLLVL.

The chain recombines TRBV20-1 with TRBJ1-2; possibly TRBD1 for D (5 bases). CDR1 is DFQATT and CDR2 is SNEGSKA in the germline V gene (reference sequence). This CDR3 is built from 13 residues. V was pared by 6 bases and J by 8 bases, with 19 bases between. Here the CDR3 reads CSAPAGAYVGYTF. CDR3 in DNA: TGCAGTGCCCCCGCCGGGGCGTATGTGGGCTACACCTTC.

Remarks on this clonotype: This may be a read error: a much more frequent sequence differs by one nucleotide. The V gene is TRBV18, the J gene TRBJ2-7; D is ambiguous. The ends were cut back, 5 bases at V and 4 bases at J, with 18 bases in the middle. The CDR3 sequence is 15 residues long. Germline V CDR1 and CDR2: KGHSH, LQKENI. The CDR3 DNA sequence: TGTGCCAGCTCATTGTCCCCAGACGGCCGATACGAGCAGTACTTC. Translating gives CASSLSPDGRYEQYF.

The chain links TRBV29-1 to TRBJ2-3, with 11 nucleotides matching TRBD1. The germline gives CDR1 SQVTM, CDR2 ANQGSEA. V was pared by 4 bases and J by 6 bases, with 6 bases of the junction left unmatched. The CDR3 spans 14 residues. The CDR3 DNA reads as TGCAGCGTTGGGACAGGGGGCGGAGGGGATACGCAGTATTTT. This gives the protein CSVGTGGGGDTQYF.

The rearrangement uses TRBV3-1 and TRBJ2-3; D ambiguous. The CDR3 is 13 residues long. The ends were cut back, 0 bases at V and 7 bases at J, with 8 bases in the middle. Germline CDR1 LGHDT, CDR2 YNNKEL (reference sequence). CDR3 sequence (DNA): TGTGCCAGCAGCCAAGAAGCCGGATATACGCAGTATTTT. Its translation is CASSQEAGYTQYF.

The genes are TRBV5-5 and TRBJ1-2, with 8 positions matching TRBD1. The CDR3 loop spans 16 amino acids. With 4 bases clipped from V and 6 bases from J, the junction kept 14 bases outside the gene matches. Germline loops: CDR1 SGHKS, CDR2 YYEKEE (reference sequence). The CDR3 spells CASSPGLGQGSHGYTF. The CDR3 bases are TGTGCCAGCAGCCCTGGACTAGGACAGGGATCCCATGGCTACACCTTC. The full variable domain, in which reference TRBV5-5 and TRBJ1-2 provide the parts outside the CDR3, is DAGVTQSPTHLIKTRGQQVTLRCSPISGHKSVSWYQQVLGQGPQFIFQYYEKEERGRGNFPDRFSARQFPNYSSELNVNALLLGDSALYLCASSPGLGQGSHGYTFGSGTRLTVV.

With respect to this clonotype: A much more abundant neighbour one base away suggests this may be a read error. V and J are TRBV7-8 and TRBJ2-7; D is uncertain. V lost 5 bases to trimming and J lost 0 bases, with 11 bases between them. CDR1 is SGHVS and CDR2 is FQNEAQ in the germline V gene. The CDR3 is 14 residues long. The DNA of the CDR3 is TGTGCCAGCAGCGTATCTGGCGGCTCCTACGAGCAGTACTTC. Translating gives CASSVSGGSYEQYF.

The chain uses TRBV4-2 and TRBJ2-1; a weak D match, TRBD2 (6 bases). Trimming stripped 1 base from V and 8 bases from J, with 18 bases between. Per germline, CDR1 LGHNA and CDR2 YNFKEQ. The CDR3 runs 16 residues. As DNA, the CDR3 is TGTGCCAGCAGCCAAGGAGCCCCCACCGGGGAGGATGAGCAGTTCTTC. Translating it yields CASSQGAPTGEDEQFF.

This chain joins TRBV7-9 and TRBJ2-3, with D maybe TRBD2 (7 bases). This CDR3 has 15 amino acids. Trimming stripped 11 bases from V and 0 bases from J, with 18 bases between. Germline CDR1 reads SEHNR; CDR2 reads FQNEAQ (reference sequence). Here the CDR3 reads CAGMRGGRSTDTQYF. In DNA form, the CDR3 reads TGTGCCGGCATGAGGGGGGGCCGAAGCACAGATACGCAGTATTTT.

The rearrangement uses TRBV5-1 and TRBJ1-1; D unclear. Trimming took 4 bases from V and 1 from J, leaving 14 bases between them. From germline, CDR1 is SGHRS and CDR2 YFSETQ. This CDR3 comprises 15 residues. CDR3 region: CASSAKSLGNTEAFF. The CDR3, as DNA: TGCGCCAGCAGCGCAAAAAGTTTGGGGAACACTGAAGCTTTCTTT. The variable domain in full, with the rest retrieved from reference TRBV5-1 and TRBJ1-1, is KAGVTQTPRYLIKTRGQQVTLSCSPISGHRSVSWYQQTPGQGLQFLFEYFSETQRNKGNFPGRFSGRQFSNSRSEMNVSTLELGDSALYLCASSAKSLGNTEAFFGQGTRLTVV.

This clonotype was counted only a few times. The chain carries TRBV5-1 and TRBJ2-3; 7 bases agree with TRBD2. The CDR3 contains 16 residues. Germline lookup yields CDR1 SGHRS and CDR2 YFSETQ. V shed 4 bases, J shed 1 base, and the junction held 9 bases outside the gene matches. Here the CDR3 reads CASSGQAGSGTDTQYF. CDR3 coding DNA: TGCGCCAGCAGCGGGCAAGCGGGGTCGGGCACAGATACGCAGTATTTT.

The chain is built from TRBV29-1 and TRBJ2-3; D may be TRBD1 (5 bases). Germline assignment: CDR1 SQVTM and CDR2 ANQGSEA. V lost 4 bases and J lost 0, with 14 bases in between. The CDR3 contains 15 residues. CDR3 loop: CSVVGVVSSTDTQYF. The CDR3 DNA sequence: TGCAGCGTTGTAGGGGTCGTCTCTAGCACAGATACGCAGTATTTT.

The rearrangement uses TRBV27 and TRBJ2-5; TRBD1 or TRBD2 may be the D gene (5 bases each). Trimming shortened V by 5 bases and J by 3 bases, and 22 bases separated the two germline ends. Germline lookup yields CDR1 MNHEY and CDR2 SMNVEV (reference sequence). There are 17 residues in the CDR3. The CDR3 loop is CASSPRDPRIWEETQYF. CDR3 coding DNA: TGTGCCAGCAGTCCCCGGGACCCCCGCATTTGGGAAGAGACCCAGTACTTC.

This chain connects TRBV29-1 to TRBJ2-3, with 13 nucleotides matching TRBD2. Trimming removed 4 bases from V and 1 base from J; junction bases left unmatched: 2. This CDR3 comprises 15 residues. Per the germline V gene, CDR1 is SQVTM and CDR2 is ANQGSEA. The CDR3 protein is CSVGGTSGGTDTQYF. The CDR3, as DNA: TGCAGCGTTGGGGGGACTAGCGGGGGCACAGATACGCAGTATTTT.

A note on this clonotype: A much larger clone differs from this one at a single base, so this may be a read error. This chain uses TRBV6-5 with TRBJ1-2; the match to TRBD1 covers 9 bases. CDR3 length: 14 amino acids. Germline V gene sequence: CDR1 MNHEY, CDR2 SVGAGI. J gave up 3 bases and V 6 bases, and 5 bases lay outside the gene matches. The CDR3 sequence is CASRVQGADYGYTF. CDR3 sequence (DNA): TGTGCCAGCAGGGTACAGGGGGCGGACTATGGCTACACCTTC.

Here the CDR3 reads CASSDSDRVGYTF. The DNA for the CDR3 is TGTGCCAGCAGCGATTCGGACAGGGTCGGCTACACCTTC. The V gene is TRBV7-2, the J gene TRBJ1-2; 8 bases fit TRBD1. The trim removed 5 bases at V and 8 bases at J, leaving 7 bases unmatched. This CDR3 contains 13 residues. Germline-derived CDR1 and CDR2 are SGHTA and FQGNSA.